What follows is one T cell receptor beta chain and its context. Its antigen is still unknown. The entry originates in a study of healthy donors' naive CD4 and CD8 T cells. Notes on the study in general: Negatively charged CDR3s marked CD8+ lineage; positively charged CDR3s marked CD4+ lineage. Bias from naive T cell homeostatic proliferation was not addressed.

Each TCR library used roughly 490 ng of total RNA and a linear amplification protocol. TCRdb used MiXCR to reprocess the reads, holding one entry per CDR3 protein. Here the sample spans approximately 200,000 distinct CDR3 sequences, 65% to 75% being singletons. The CDR3 has 8 amino acids. The sequenced sample consisted of naive CD4+ and CD8+ T cells sorted from blood, pooled from several donors. The TCR was taken from a pool of human donors in good health; the sample pools cells from several healthy donors. This chain joins TRBV21-1 and TRBJ2-7. TRBV21-1 is given as a pseudogene. The CDR3 nucleotides are TGTGCCAGGTACGAGCAGTACTTC. As protein: CARYEQYF.